A single TCR beta chain is shown here with its context. The specificity of this receptor is unknown. There are no base qualities to consult, and no much larger clone falls within one base. The data were taken from a study of regulatory dendritic cells for organ transplantation (dated 2017 in TCRdb). With regard to the full study: Before and after allostimulation with regulatory or mature dendritic cells, TCRbeta repertoires were sequenced from sorted naive and memory CD4+ and CD8+ T cells.

What the work shows at the level of the full study, not this receptor alone: The repertoires of naive CD4+ and CD8+ T cells were highly diverse, while memory cell repertoires were less diverse, with memory CD8+ cells being the most oligoclonal. In both subjects, allostimulation led to expansion of memory CD8+ clones, although regulatory dendritic cells appeared to cause more limited expansion than mature dendritic cells did. Sequencing was done in only a couple of subjects, and the authors reported considerable heterogeneity between individuals in the alloreactive memory CD8+ T cell pool. Of the resting subsets, memory CD8+ T cells had the largest number of alloreactive TCR clonotypes.

FACS was used to sort CD4+ or CD8+ cells into naive T cells, defined as CD45RA+, and memory T cells, defined as CD45RO+. T cells for TCR sequencing came from a couple of healthy control subjects. Unstimulated sorted T cell subsets were used as baseline controls for the mixed lymphocyte reactions. The Qiagen DNeasy Blood & Tissue Kit was used for extraction of genomic DNA. CDR1 and CDR2 (MGHRA, YSYEKL) derive from the germline V gene. Trimming accounts for 4 bases at V and 3 bases at J, while the number of junction bases matched to no gene is 8. Including the terminal cysteine and phenylalanine, the CDR3 comprises 16 residues. Solely the CDR3 DNA is kept, with 48 bases framed from the first base. A multiplexed two-step PCR with Vbeta-specific forward primers and Jbeta-specific reverse primers was used to amplify the TCRbeta CDR3 regions. Through the immunoSEQ service, TCRbeta libraries were sequenced on an Illumina instrument. The study's own analysis went as follows. IMGT annotation was used to assign V, D and J genes, and synthetic CDR3 analogues were used to correct counts for multiplex PCR bias. Repertoire clonality was computed in the immunoSEQ Analyzer as one minus normalized Shannon entropy. Fisher's exact test with Benjamini-Hochberg false discovery rate control was used to define clonal expansion, with two-tailed P<0.01. Held by TCRdb, this immuneACCESS table contains in-frame sequences only and omits some clones. Under half of the omission traces to an unresolved V gene where checked; the cause of the rest is unknown. V and J calls and clone size follow that table, whereas D and trimming were derived from the DNA. The sample yields under 35,000 clones; approximately 82% were counted once. Together, the top ten hold less than 0.5% of the sample.

Source material: naive CD8+ T cells from blood. The sample's cell subset or site label is to be understood as: CD45RA+ naive T cells. This TCR was recovered from a human donor in good health. This chain is built from TRBV4-1 and TRBJ2-3; 9 bases in between match TRBD1. CDR3 region: CASSLLGQGPTDTQYF. Here is the DNA: TGCGCCAGCAGCCTACTCGGACAGGGGCCTACAGATACGCAGTATTTT.